This note documents a single T cell receptor (beta chain) sequence. TCR beta VDJ combinations and CDR3 sequences were profiled from genomic DNA. Each CDR3 protein gets one entry after TCRdb re-called the reads with MiXCR. The sample contains under 200,000 distinct CDR3 sequences, roughly half of which appear only once. The sample is drawn from a study of CD8+CD57+ T cells in acquired aplastic anemia. At the level of the study: Mean DNA quantity obtained from sorted CD4+ and CD8+ cells was about 3 ug.

The CDR3 runs 15 residues. Trimming removed 4 bases at V and 3 bases at J, with 13 bases between. The V gene's germline CDR1 is MNHEY and CDR2 SMNVEV (reference sequence). Before being chosen for sequencing, patients had shown CD8+CD57+ cell expansion by flow cytometry. The source of this sequence is a human donor with aplastic anemia. Sequencing input: sorted CD4+, CD8+, or CD8+CD57+ T cells (not recorded which) from PBMCs. This chain links TRBV27 with TRBJ1-5; tentative D call: TRBD1 (6 bases). CDR3 coding DNA: TGTGCCAGCAGTTCTAGGAGGACAGCCAATCAGCCCCAGCATTTT. This codes for CASSSRRTANQPQHF.